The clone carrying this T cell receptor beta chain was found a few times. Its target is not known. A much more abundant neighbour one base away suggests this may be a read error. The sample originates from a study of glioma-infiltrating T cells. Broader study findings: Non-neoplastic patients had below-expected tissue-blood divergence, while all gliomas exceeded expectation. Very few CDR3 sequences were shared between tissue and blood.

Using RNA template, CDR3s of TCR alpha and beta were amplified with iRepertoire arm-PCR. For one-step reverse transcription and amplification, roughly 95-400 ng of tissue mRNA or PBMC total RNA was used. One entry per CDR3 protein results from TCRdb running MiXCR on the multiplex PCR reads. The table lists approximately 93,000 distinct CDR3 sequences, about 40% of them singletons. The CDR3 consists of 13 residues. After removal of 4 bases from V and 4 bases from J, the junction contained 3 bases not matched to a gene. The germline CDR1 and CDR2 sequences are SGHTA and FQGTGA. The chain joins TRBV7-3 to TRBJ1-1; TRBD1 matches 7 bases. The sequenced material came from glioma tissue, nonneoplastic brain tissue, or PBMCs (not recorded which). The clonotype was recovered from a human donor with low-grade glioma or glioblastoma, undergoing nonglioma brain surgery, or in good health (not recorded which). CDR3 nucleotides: TGTGCCAGCAGCTCAGGGACAGTCACTGAAGCTTTCTTT. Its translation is CASSSGTVTEAFF.